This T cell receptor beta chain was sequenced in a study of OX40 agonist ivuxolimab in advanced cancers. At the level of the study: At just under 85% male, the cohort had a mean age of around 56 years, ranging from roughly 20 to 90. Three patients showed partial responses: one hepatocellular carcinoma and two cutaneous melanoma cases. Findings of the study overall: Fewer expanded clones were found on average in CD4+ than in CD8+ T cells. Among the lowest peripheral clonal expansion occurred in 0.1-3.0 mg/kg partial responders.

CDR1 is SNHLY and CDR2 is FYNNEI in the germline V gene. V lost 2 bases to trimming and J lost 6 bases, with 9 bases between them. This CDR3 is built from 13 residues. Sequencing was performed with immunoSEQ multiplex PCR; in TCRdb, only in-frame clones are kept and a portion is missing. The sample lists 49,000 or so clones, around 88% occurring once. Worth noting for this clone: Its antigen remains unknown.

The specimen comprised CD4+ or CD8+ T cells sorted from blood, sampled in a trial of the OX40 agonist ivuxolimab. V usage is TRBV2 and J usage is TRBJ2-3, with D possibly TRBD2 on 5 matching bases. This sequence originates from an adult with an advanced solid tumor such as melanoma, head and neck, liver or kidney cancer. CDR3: CASSENTGDTQYF. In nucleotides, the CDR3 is TGTGCCAGCAGTGAAAACACGGGGGATACGCAGTATTTT.